The sequence of this TCR beta chain was determined in a study of CD4 T cells in relation to SARS-CoV-2 and coronaviruses. To note about this clone: No antigen is known for it.

This CDR3 has 15 amino acids. Germline V gives CDR1 MDHEN, CDR2 SYDVKM. Germline trimming cut 5 bases from V and 0 bases from J; bases unmatched to any gene: 3. Generated by immunoSEQ multiplex PCR, the TCRdb table keeps only in-frame clones and is missing some. The repertoire consists of about 37,000 clones, with more than 70% occurring once and the leading ten covering over 4%. Sequencing was done on a sample of naive CD4+ T cells from PBMCs, cultured in vitro. Subset defined: naive CD4+ T cells isolated by negative enrichment. The rearrangement uses TRBV28 and TRBJ1-3; 8 bases are a match to TRBD1. This clonotype was obtained from an adult with COVID-19. The CDR3 spells CASSRQGSSGNTIYF. The CDR3 nucleotides are TGTGCCAGCAGTCGACAGGGGAGCTCTGGAAACACCATATATTTT.